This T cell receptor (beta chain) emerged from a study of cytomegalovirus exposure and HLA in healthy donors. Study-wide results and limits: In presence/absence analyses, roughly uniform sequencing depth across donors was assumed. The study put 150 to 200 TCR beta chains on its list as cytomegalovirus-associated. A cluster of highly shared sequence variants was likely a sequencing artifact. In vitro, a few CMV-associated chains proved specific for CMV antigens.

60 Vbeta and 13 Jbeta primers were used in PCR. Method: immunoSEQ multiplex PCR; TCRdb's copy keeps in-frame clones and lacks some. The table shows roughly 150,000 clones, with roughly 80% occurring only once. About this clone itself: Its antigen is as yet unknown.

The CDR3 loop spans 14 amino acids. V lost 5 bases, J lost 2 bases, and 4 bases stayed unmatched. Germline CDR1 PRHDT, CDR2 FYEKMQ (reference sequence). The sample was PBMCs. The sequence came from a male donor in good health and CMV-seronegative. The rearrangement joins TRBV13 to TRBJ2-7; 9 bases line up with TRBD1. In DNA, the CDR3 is TGTGCCAGCAGCAGGACAGGGGAGACCTACGAGCAGTACTTC. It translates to CASSRTGETYEQYF.